These 11 T cell receptor beta chains came from one sample sequenced in a study of vaccination and CD4 T cells after COVID-19. Treatment meaning: roughly 10-day PBMC culture with coronavirus spike peptide pools or control peptides (ViraFEST assay). Antigens for these TCRs are unknown. An Oncomine TCR Beta short-read assay was used to sequence the DNA from cultured CD4+ T cells. TCRdb called the PCR reads again in MiXCR, with one record for every CDR3 protein. In the table there are roughly 15,000 distinct CDR3 sequences, roughly 59% of which are singletons. The source material was CD4+ T cells from blood, cultured in vitro, sampled after SARS-CoV-2 vaccination. The receptor source for this set is a human donor who had recovered from COVID-19.

The gene calls are TRBV27 and TRBJ2-3; no reliable D call. Looked up from germline, CDR1 is MNHEY and CDR2 is SMNVEV (reference sequence). This CDR3 contains 12 residues. V was pared by 5 bases and J by 4 bases, with 7 bases between. The CDR3 region has the DNA TGTGCCAGCAGTCCCCAGTCAGATACGCAGTATTTT. Its protein is CASSPQSDTQYF.

This chain uses TRBV7-2 with TRBJ2-4; perhaps TRBD1 as D (6 bases). Trimming cost V 2 bases and J 0 bases, with 11 bases left between them. CDR3 length equals 16 residues. CDR1 is SGHTA and CDR2 is FQGNSA in the germline V gene. CDR3 amino acids: CASSLSLGGAKNIQYF. The CDR3 region has the DNA TGTGCCAGCAGCTTATCCTTAGGGGGAGCCAAAAACATTCAGTACTTC.

This chain joins TRBV20-1 and TRBJ2-7; a weak D match, TRBD2 (6 bases). Deletions cut 1 base from V and 0 bases from J, with 10 bases between. The CDR3 runs 14 residues. From germline, CDR1 is DFQATT and CDR2 SNEGSKA (reference sequence). As DNA, the CDR3 is TGCAGTGCTAGAGTCCCCGGGGGCTCCTACGAGCAGTACTTC. This encodes CSARVPGGSYEQYF.

The V gene is TRBV28, the J gene TRBJ2-5; D is perhaps TRBD2 (6 bases). The CDR3 sequence is 15 residues long. Germline V lookup: CDR1 MDHEN, CDR2 SYDVKM. V was cut by 6 bases and J by 5 bases, with 19 bases left in between. DNA for the CDR3: TGTGCCAGCAGGGGCTCATGGGGCAGCGGGGAGACCCAGTACTTC. It yields the protein CASRGSWGSGETQYF.

This clonotype was observed a few times. The rearrangement joins TRBV7-2 to TRBJ2-2, with D unclear. Between the trimmed V and J ends, which lost 1 base and 2 bases, there was a span of 8 bases. The CDR3 loop spans 15 amino acids. Per the germline V gene, CDR1 is SGHTA and CDR2 is FQGNSA. CDR3 amino acids: CASSLERLNTGELFF. The DNA for the CDR3 is TGTGCCAGCAGCTTAGAGCGATTAAACACCGGGGAGCTGTTTTTT.

J is TRBJ2-2 and V is TRBV7-2; TRBD2 matches 9 bases. The CDR3 covers 14 residues. Germline lookup yields CDR1 SGHTA and CDR2 FQGNSA. Trimming at V came to 1 base and at J to 6 bases, leaving 0 bases not matched to a gene. The DNA of the CDR3 is TGTGCCAGCAGCTTAGGCGGGAGGGCCGGGGAGCTGTTTTTT. Its translation: CASSLGGRAGELFF. Full variable domain (outside the CDR3, taken from reference TRBV7-2 and TRBJ2-2): GAGVSQSPSNKVTEKGKDVELRCDPISGHTALYWYRQSLGQGLEFLIYFQGNSAPDKSGLPSDRFSAERTGGSVSTLTIQRTQQEDSAVYLCASSLGGRAGELFFGEGSRLTVL.

The chain couples TRBV7-9 to TRBJ1-4; D is undetermined. Between the trimmed V and J ends, which lost 7 bases and 4 bases, there was a span of 7 bases. Germline lookup yields CDR1 SEHNR and CDR2 FQNEAQ (reference sequence). CDR3 length: 12 residues. The CDR3 region is CASNDGNEKLFF. The DNA of the CDR3 is TGTGCCAGCAACGACGGTAATGAAAAACTGTTTTTT.

This clonotype was found a few times. The genes are TRBV4-1 and TRBJ1-3; D is perhaps TRBD1 (6 bases). Deletions cut 4 bases from V and 4 bases from J, with 17 bases between. Germline CDR1 is MGHRA and CDR2 is YSYEKL. The CDR3 covers 16 residues. As DNA, the CDR3 is TGCGCCAGCAGCCTTAATACAGGGTTGGCGGGAAACACCATATATTTT. Residues: CASSLNTGLAGNTIYF.

The genes are TRBV6-5 and TRBJ1-1, with unresolved D. The CDR3 covers 13 residues. The V end was cut by 2 bases, the J end by 5 bases, with 9 bases between. Germline V lookup: CDR1 MNHEY, CDR2 SVGAGI. DNA of the CDR3: TGTGCCAGCAGTTACGGACGGGAGACTGAAGCTTTCTTT. Amino acid sequence: CASSYGRETEAFF.

This clonotype was found a few times. The genes are TRBV27 and TRBJ1-5; possibly TRBD1 for D (5 bases). Trimming pared 0 bases from V and 0 bases from J, leaving 9 bases between. This CDR3 contains 16 residues. Germline V CDR1 and CDR2: MNHEY, SMNVEV (reference sequence). CDR3 sequence reads: CASSLSGGTSNQPQHF. CDR3 DNA sequence: TGTGCCAGCAGTTTATCAGGAGGGACTAGCAATCAGCCCCAGCATTTT.

The chain carries TRBV19 and TRBJ1-2; 10 bases line up with TRBD1. CDR1 LNHDA and CDR2 SQIVND come from the germline V gene (reference sequence). V trimming: 6 bases; J trimming: 0 bases; junction bases outside the gene matches: 7. This CDR3 has 16 amino acids. DNA of the CDR3: TGTGCCAGTAGCGTCGGGACAGGGGACTCTAACTATGGCTACACCTTC. This translates into CASSVGTGDSNYGYTF.